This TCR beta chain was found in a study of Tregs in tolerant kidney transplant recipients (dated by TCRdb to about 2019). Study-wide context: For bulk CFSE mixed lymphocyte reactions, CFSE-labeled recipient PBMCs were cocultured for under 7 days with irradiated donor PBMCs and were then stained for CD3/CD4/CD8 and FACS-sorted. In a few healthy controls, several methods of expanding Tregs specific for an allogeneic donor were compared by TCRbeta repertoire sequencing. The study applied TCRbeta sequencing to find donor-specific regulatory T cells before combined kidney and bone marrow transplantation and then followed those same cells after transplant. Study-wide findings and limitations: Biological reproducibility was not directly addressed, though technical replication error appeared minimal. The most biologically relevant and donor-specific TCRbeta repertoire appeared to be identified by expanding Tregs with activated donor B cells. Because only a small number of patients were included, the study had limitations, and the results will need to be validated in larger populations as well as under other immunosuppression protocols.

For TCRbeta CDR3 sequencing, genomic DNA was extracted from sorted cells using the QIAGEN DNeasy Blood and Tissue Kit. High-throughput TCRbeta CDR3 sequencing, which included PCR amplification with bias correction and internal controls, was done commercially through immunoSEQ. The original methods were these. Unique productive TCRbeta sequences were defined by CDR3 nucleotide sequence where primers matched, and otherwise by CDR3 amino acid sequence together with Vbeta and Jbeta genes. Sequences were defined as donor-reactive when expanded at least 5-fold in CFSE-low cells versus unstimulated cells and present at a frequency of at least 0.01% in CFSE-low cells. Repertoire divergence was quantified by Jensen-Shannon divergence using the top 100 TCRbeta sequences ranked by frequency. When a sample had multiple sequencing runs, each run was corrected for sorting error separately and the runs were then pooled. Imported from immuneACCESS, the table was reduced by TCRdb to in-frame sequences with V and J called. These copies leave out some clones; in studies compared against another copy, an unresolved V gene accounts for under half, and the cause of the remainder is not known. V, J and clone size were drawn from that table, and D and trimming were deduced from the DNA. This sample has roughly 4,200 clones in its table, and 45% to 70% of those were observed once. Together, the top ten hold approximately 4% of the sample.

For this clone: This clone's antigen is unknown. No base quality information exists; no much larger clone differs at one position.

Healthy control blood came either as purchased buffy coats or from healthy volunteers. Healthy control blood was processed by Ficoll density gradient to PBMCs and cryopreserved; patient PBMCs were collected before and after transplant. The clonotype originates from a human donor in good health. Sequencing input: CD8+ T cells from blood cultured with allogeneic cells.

The bases read TGTGCCAGCAGTGAAGAGAGCGGGGGGGCCAATGAGCAGTTCTTC. Its protein reads: CASSEESGGANEQFF. Recombination joined TRBV6-1 with TRBJ2-1, with 10 middle bases fitting TRBD2. V lost 1 base and J lost 6 bases, and the count of bases not matched to a germline gene is 3. The CDR3 has 15 amino acids, counting the end cysteine and phenylalanine. CDR3 DNA only is kept here, 45 bases in frame from base 1. Based on the germline V gene, the CDR1 and CDR2 sequences are MNHNS and SASEGT.